This T cell receptor (beta chain) stems from a study of technical replicates of blood from a few donors. Some clones are missing from TCRdb's copy, which holds only in-frame ones; the method was immunoSEQ multiplex PCR. Counted here are around 73,000 clones, more than 85% occurring once; the ten biggest clones make up about 4.5%. V dropped 0 bases and J dropped 0; count of bases not matched to a gene: 11. Germline V gives CDR1 SNHLY, CDR2 FYNNEI. CDR3 length equals 18 residues. This receptor was taken from a human donor in good health. Some clones in this sample may be carry-over from other donors' samples. This sequence joins TRBV2 and TRBJ2-7, with 7 bases fitting TRBD2. The sample taken for sequencing was PBMCs. The CDR3: CASSEALQGGENSYEQYF. DNA for the CDR3: TGTGCCAGCAGTGAAGCGCTTCAGGGAGGGGAGAACTCCTACGAGCAGTACTTC.